The 22 T cell receptor beta chains below all came from one sample that was sequenced in a study of shared clonotypes between healthy human individuals. The data were produced by immunoSEQ multiplex PCR, yet TCRdb's version contains in-frame clones alone and is incomplete. Of 650,000 to 700,000 clones in the sample, about 92% were seen once. Sequences were obtained from memory CD8+ T cells from PBMCs. Indicated subset: CD45RO+ cells pooled with CCR7-negative TemRA cells. These receptors were collected from a man aged 18 to 29 in good health. Some clones in this sample may be carry-over from other donors' samples.

Worth noting for this clone: Since the CDR3 does not end with the conserved phenylalanine or tryptophan, this likely comes from a read error. The limits of the CDR3 on the DNA are not certain, so only TCRdb's listed CDR3 is given. The chain carries TRBV13 and TRBJ2-3; the table gives TRBD2 as D, unverified against the DNA. Germline loops: CDR1 PRHDT, CDR2 FYEKMQ (reference sequence). The CDR3 comprises 13 residues, both ends counted. CDR3 sequence reads: CASSFTGASGWLL.

The chain couples TRBV27 to TRBJ2-7; the D gene could be TRBD1 or TRBD2 (5 bases each). The CDR3 length is 13 residues. V lost 6 bases and J lost 2, with 11 bases in between. CDR1 and CDR2 from the germline V gene are MNHEY and SMNVEV (reference sequence). In DNA form, the CDR3 reads TGTGCCAGCAGCGTCGGGGCTGCCTACGAGCAGTACTTC. The encoded protein is CASSVGAAYEQYF.

The chain joins TRBV5-3 to TRBJ2-7; TRBD2 might be the D (5 bases). TRBV5-3 counts as an open reading frame of uncertain function. V was pared by 10 bases and J by 5 bases, with 10 bases between. The CDR3 has 10 amino acids. CDR3 sequence: CAPRGNEQYF. The CDR3 coding sequence is TGTGCCCCCCGGGGAAACGAGCAGTACTTC.

The chain links TRBV2 to TRBJ2-7, with TRBD2 identical over 10 bases. CDR1 is SNHLY and CDR2 is FYNNEI in the germline V gene. J gave up 2 bases and V 8 bases, and 6 bases lay outside the gene matches. The CDR3 spans 14 residues. The DNA for the CDR3 is TGTGCCAGCTGGCTAGCGGGAGTCACCTACGAGCAGTACTTC. This gives the protein CASWLAGVTYEQYF.

This clone was observed a single time. This CDR3 is also generated by other DNA sequences in the sample. The chain joins TRBV28 to TRBJ1-2; D gene uncertain. Germline loops: CDR1 MDHEN, CDR2 SYDVKM. The CDR3 spans 13 residues. V lost 3 bases and J 0 bases, leaving 5 bases between the germline ends. The CDR3 sequence is CASSFRTNYGYTF. The DNA for the CDR3 is TGTGCCAGCAGTTTCCGTACTAACTATGGCTACACCTTC.

This chain links TRBV5-1 with TRBJ2-4; D is unclear. Germline-derived CDR1 and CDR2 are SGHRS and YFSETQ. The CDR3 covers 16 residues. Trimming left V 0 bases short and J 1 base short, with 11 bases between. The CDR3 region has the DNA TGCGCCAGCAGCTTGGGGTCCCCCTGGGCCAAAAACATTCAGTACTTC. It codes for CASSLGSPWAKNIQYF.

The chain uses TRBV30 and TRBJ2-2; TRBD1 agrees at 8 bases. The CDR3 consists of 16 residues. V was pared by 0 bases and J by 6 bases, with 9 bases of the junction left unmatched. Germline assignment: CDR1 GTSNPN and CDR2 SVGIG (reference sequence). CDR3 sequence (DNA): TGTGCCTGGAGTGTACGCGCAGGGGGCCCCTCCGGGGAGCTGTTTTTT. Residues: CAWSVRAGGPSGELFF.

V is TRBV14 and J is TRBJ2-1; D possibly corresponds to TRBD2 (6 bases). The CDR3 spans 17 residues. Looked up from germline, CDR1 is SGHDN and CDR2 is FVKESK. The ends were cut back, 1 base at V and 6 bases at J, with 19 bases in the middle. The DNA of the CDR3 is TGTGCCAGCAGCCAAGCCAGACTAGTCCCACGCCTCAATGAGCAGTTCTTC. It translates to CASSQARLVPRLNEQFF.

This clone was observed a handful of times. The V and J genes are TRBV29-1 and TRBJ1-1, with D uncertain. Germline V gives CDR1 SQVTM, CDR2 ANQGSEA. V lost 7 bases and J lost 5, with 14 bases in between. The CDR3 is 12 amino acids. CDR3 coding DNA: TGCAGCGCCTGGGCCCGGGGAACTGAAGCTTTCTTT. Amino acid sequence: CSAWARGTEAFF. The variable domain in full, completed from reference TRBV29-1 and TRBJ1-1, reads SAVISQKPSRDICQRGTSLTIQCQVDSQVTMMFWYRQQPGQSLTLIATANQGSEATYESGFVIDKFPISRPNLTFSTLTVSNMSPEDSSIYLCSAWARGTEAFFGQGTRLTVV.

V and J are TRBV6-1 and TRBJ2-7, with D hard to call. The CDR3 covers 15 residues. Trimming shortened V by 1 base and J by 2 bases, and 12 bases separated the two germline ends. Per germline, CDR1 MNHNS and CDR2 SASEGT. The DNA of the CDR3 is TGTGCCAGCAGTGAAGGCACCTCATTTCCCTACGAGCAGTACTTC. Its protein product is CASSEGTSFPYEQYF.

The chain links TRBV6-6 to TRBJ1-2, with D unresolved. CDR3 length: 15 residues. Germline values: CDR1 MNHNY, CDR2 SVGAGI (reference sequence). The V gene lost 0 bases and the J gene lost 8 bases, with 16 bases spanning the gap. In nucleotides, the CDR3 is TGTGCCAGCAGTTACTCTGGGCCGGCCGTGGAGGGCTACACCTTC. Translating it yields CASSYSGPAVEGYTF.

J is TRBJ2-2 and V is TRBV7-2; TRBD2 agrees at 13 bases. This CDR3 is 16 amino acids long. V shed 3 bases and J 5 bases; nucleotides not matched to a gene: 3. In germline, CDR1 is SGHTA, CDR2 FQGNSA. The CDR3 sequence is CASSFGLAGATGELFF. The CDR3 nucleotides are TGTGCCAGCAGCTTTGGACTAGCGGGAGCGACCGGGGAGCTGTTTTTT.

As concerns this clone: The same CDR3 also results from other DNA sequences found in this sample. This chain joins TRBV18 and TRBJ2-1, with TRBD2 matching over 13 bases. This CDR3 contains 17 residues. CDR1 and CDR2 (germline): KGHSH, LQKENI. J gave up 2 bases and V 0 bases, and 1 base lay outside the gene matches. The CDR3 DNA reads TGTGCCAGCTCACCACCGGGACTAGCGGGAACCTACAATGAGCAGTTCTTC. It codes for CASSPPGLAGTYNEQFF.

This clone was recorded only once. The chain combines TRBV13 with TRBJ2-3, with D unresolved. CDR3 length: 12 residues. Germline V CDR1 and CDR2: PRHDT, FYEKMQ (reference sequence). Trimming took 6 bases from V and 5 from J, leaving 9 bases between them. This CDR3 is CASSIRKDTQYF. The CDR3 DNA is TGTGCCAGCAGTATAAGAAAAGATACGCAGTATTTT.

CDR3 loop: CASSSGTSANYEQYF. The CDR3 region has the DNA TGTGCCAGCAGTTCGGGGACTAGCGCCAACTACGAGCAGTACTTC. V usage is TRBV6-6 and J usage is TRBJ2-7, with 10 bases matching TRBD2. V lost 4 bases to trimming and J lost 3 bases; unmatched junction nucleotides: 6. The CDR3 has 15 amino acids. CDR1 and CDR2 from the germline V gene are MNHNY and SVGAGI (reference sequence).

J is TRBJ2-7 and V is TRBV7-2; D possibly corresponds to TRBD2 (5 bases). The germline V gene has CDR1 SGHTA and CDR2 FQGNSA. Trimming cost V 4 bases and J 3 bases, with 10 bases left between them. The CDR3 is 13 amino acids. The CDR3 DNA sequence: TGTGCCAGCAGCTCCCGGGAAAACTACGAGCAGTACTTC. Its translation: CASSSRENYEQYF. The full variable domain, in which reference TRBV7-2 and TRBJ2-7 provide the parts outside the CDR3, is GAGVSQSPSNKVTEKGKDVELRCDPISGHTALYWYRQSLGQGLEFLIYFQGNSAPDKSGLPSDRFSAERTGGSVSTLTIQRTQQEDSAVYLCASSSRENYEQYFGPGTRLTVT.

The chain uses TRBV27 and TRBJ2-3; 10 bases map to TRBD2. The V and J ends lost 4 bases and 6 bases, in that order; junction bases with no gene match: 4. Germline V gene lookup returns CDR1 MNHEY and CDR2 SMNVEV (reference sequence). The CDR3 length is 14 residues. The CDR3 is CASSWVSGRDTQYF. The CDR3, as DNA: TGTGCCAGCAGTTGGGTTAGCGGGAGGGATACGCAGTATTTT.

This clone occurred once. For the CDR3, the DNA is TGTGCCAGCAGCCCTCTAGCGGGGGACAATGAGCAGTTCTTC. It translates to CASSPLAGDNEQFF. The chain is built from TRBV5-4 and TRBJ2-1, with 10 bases aligning to TRBD2. CDR3 length: 14 amino acids. The V and J ends lost 4 bases and 5 bases, in that order; junction bases with no gene match: 3. CDR1 is SGHNT and CDR2 is YYREEE in the germline V gene (reference sequence).

This clone was detected only once. This chain uses TRBV28 with TRBJ2-7; TRBD2 aligns across 9 bases. The germline V gene encodes CDR1 MDHEN and CDR2 SYDVKM. J gave up 4 bases and V 5 bases, and 6 bases lay outside the gene matches. This CDR3 is built from 14 residues. The CDR3, as DNA: TGTGCCAGCAGTCACCTTAGCGGGAGATACGAGCAGTACTTC. This translates into CASSHLSGRYEQYF.

J is TRBJ1-5 and V is TRBV27, with TRBD1 matching over 11 bases. V was clipped by 5 bases and J by 7 bases; unmatched bases: 7. Germline V gives CDR1 MNHEY, CDR2 SMNVEV (reference sequence). The CDR3 spans 15 residues. CDR3 loop: CASSRGTGGRQPQHF. The CDR3 DNA sequence: TGTGCCAGCAGTCGAGGGACAGGGGGAAGGCAGCCCCAGCATTTT.

The genes are TRBV6-5 and TRBJ1-1; D remains unclear. Trimming left V 4 bases short and J 1 base short, with 10 bases between. The V gene's germline CDR1 is MNHEY and CDR2 SVGAGI. This CDR3 is 14 amino acids long. This chain's CDR3 is CASSSMDPNTEAFF. CDR3 nucleotide sequence: TGTGCCAGCAGTTCAATGGACCCGAACACTGAAGCTTTCTTT.

The genes are TRBV30 and TRBJ2-2, with D tentatively TRBD1 (7 bases). Germline V CDR1 and CDR2: GTSNPN, SVGIG (reference sequence). Trimming left V 1 base short and J 6 bases short, with 15 bases between. The CDR3 spans 15 residues. The DNA for the CDR3 is TGTGCCTGGAGTGGTCCAGGGGGGCTGGCCGGGGAGCTGTTTTTT. It is translated as CAWSGPGGLAGELFF.